This T cell receptor (beta chain) was profiled in a study of blood T cells in healthy people across ages. Together with a sample-barcoded 5' primer, a J-beta primer mix was included in a second PCR lasting about 7 to 11 cycles. Sequencing recovered at least 3 million CDR3-containing paired-end reads from each sample. Each CDR3 protein is one row after TCRdb ran MiXCR on the 5' RACE reads. Of some 750,000 distinct CDR3 sequences in the sample, approximately 21% were seen once. Study results and caveats: Unsorted PBMCs prevented conclusive naive versus antigen-experienced comparison. Researchers report that TCR beta diversity correlated strongly with naive T cell percentage. Investigators viewed diversity estimates from one million T cells as underestimates, the study reported.

This clonotype was counted ten times or more. What it binds is not known. Sequencing used blood. This TCR was recovered from a man aged 65-85 years in good health.

This chain's CDR3 is CASSRDRGRQGYTF. CDR3 in DNA: TGTGCCAGCAGCCGGGACAGAGGGCGACAAGGCTACACCTTC. The V call is TRBV4-2, the J call TRBJ1-2, with 7 bases matching TRBD1. The germline V gene has CDR1 LGHNA and CDR2 YNFKEQ. This CDR3 spans 14 amino acids. V trimming: 4 bases; J trimming: 8 bases; junction bases outside the gene matches: 10.